This TCR beta chain was profiled in a study of blood T cell repertoires in COVID-19. Background on the study: T cells, B-cell-depleted T cells, or PBMCs supplied cDNA or gDNA.

The V gene's germline CDR1 is MNHNS and CDR2 SASEGT. CDR3 length: 16 residues. The trim removed 3 bases at V and 4 bases at J, leaving 5 bases unmatched. Original data processing: Scientists estimated how many nucleated cells there were by amplifying reference gene primers. Assay: immunoSEQ multiplex PCR; the TCRdb copy retains only in-frame clones and omits some. Clone size and V and J calls were adopted from that table, with D and trimming inferred from the DNA. The sample lists around 140,000 clones, roughly 89% occurring once. The sample was peripheral blood. This chain connects TRBV6-1 to TRBJ2-3, with TRBD2 identical over 12 bases. The clonotype comes from a woman in her forties or fifties with acute or convalescent COVID-19. CDR3: CASSDPRLAGADTQYF. CDR3 in DNA: TGTGCCAGCAGTGACCCCCGACTAGCGGGAGCAGATACGCAGTATTTT.